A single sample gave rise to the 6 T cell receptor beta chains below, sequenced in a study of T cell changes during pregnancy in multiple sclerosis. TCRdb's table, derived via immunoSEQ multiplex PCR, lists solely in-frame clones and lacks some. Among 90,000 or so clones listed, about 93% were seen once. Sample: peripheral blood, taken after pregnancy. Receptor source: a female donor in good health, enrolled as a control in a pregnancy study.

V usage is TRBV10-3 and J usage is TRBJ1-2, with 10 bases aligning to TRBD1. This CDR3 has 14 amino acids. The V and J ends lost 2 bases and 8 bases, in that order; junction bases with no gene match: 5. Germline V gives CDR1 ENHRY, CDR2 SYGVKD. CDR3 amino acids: CAISEMGTGEGYTF. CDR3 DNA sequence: TGTGCCATCAGTGAGATGGGGACAGGGGAAGGCTACACCTTC.

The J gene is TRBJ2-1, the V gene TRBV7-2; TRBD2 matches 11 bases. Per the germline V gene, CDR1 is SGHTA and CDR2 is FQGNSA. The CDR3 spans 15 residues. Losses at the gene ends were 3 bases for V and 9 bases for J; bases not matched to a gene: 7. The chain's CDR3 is CASSFGTSGFSEQFF. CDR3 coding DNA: TGTGCCAGCAGCTTTGGGACTAGCGGTTTCAGTGAGCAGTTCTTC. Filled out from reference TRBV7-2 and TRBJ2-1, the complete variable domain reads GAGVSQSPSNKVTEKGKDVELRCDPISGHTALYWYRQSLGQGLEFLIYFQGNSAPDKSGLPSDRFSAERTGGSVSTLTIQRTQQEDSAVYLCASSFGTSGFSEQFFGPGTRLTVL.

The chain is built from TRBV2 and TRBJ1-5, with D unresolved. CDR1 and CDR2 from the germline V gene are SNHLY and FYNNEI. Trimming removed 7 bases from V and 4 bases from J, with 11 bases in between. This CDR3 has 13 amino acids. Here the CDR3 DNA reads TGTGCCAGCATGAGGGATACTAATCAGCCCCAGCATTTT. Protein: CASMRDTNQPQHF.

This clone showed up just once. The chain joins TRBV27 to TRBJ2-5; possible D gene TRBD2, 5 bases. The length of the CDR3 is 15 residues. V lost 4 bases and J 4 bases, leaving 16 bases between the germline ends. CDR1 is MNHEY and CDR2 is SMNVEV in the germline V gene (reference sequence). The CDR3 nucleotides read TGTGCCAGCAGTTCGACTATTAAAAAGGTAGAGACCCAGTACTTC. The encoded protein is CASSSTIKKVETQYF.

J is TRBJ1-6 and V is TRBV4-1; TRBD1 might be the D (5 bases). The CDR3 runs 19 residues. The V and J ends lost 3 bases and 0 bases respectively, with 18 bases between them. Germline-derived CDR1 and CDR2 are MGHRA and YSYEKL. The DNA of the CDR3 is TGCGCCAGCAGCCACAGGGCCCCACCGATCGGCTCCTATAATTCACCCCTCCACTTT. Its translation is CASSHRAPPIGSYNSPLHF.

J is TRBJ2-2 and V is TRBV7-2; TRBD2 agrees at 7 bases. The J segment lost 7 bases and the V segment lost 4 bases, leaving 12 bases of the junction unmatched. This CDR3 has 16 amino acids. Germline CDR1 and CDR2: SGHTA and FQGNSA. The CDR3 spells CASSSAGAGVGGELFF. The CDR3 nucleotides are TGTGCCAGCAGCTCAGCTGGGGCGGGAGTCGGCGGGGAGCTGTTTTTT.